The next 4 T cell receptor beta chains were all read from a single sample in a study of cytomegalovirus exposure and HLA in healthy donors. The primer mix had 60 Vbeta and 13 Jbeta primers. Method: immunoSEQ multiplex PCR; TCRdb's copy keeps in-frame clones and lacks some. The profile shows approximately 160,000 clones, roughly three quarters of them singletons. Material for sequencing was PBMCs. Receptor source: a male donor in good health and CMV-seropositive.

The chain recombines TRBV9 with TRBJ2-1, with 8 nucleotides matching TRBD2. Germline V CDR1 and CDR2: SGDLS, YYNGEE. V dropped 4 bases and J dropped 0; count of bases not matched to a gene: 18. CDR3 length: 20 residues. The CDR3 spells CASSSPAGGAVSSSYNEQFF. DNA for the CDR3: TGTGCCAGCAGCTCTCCGGCCGGGGGGGCCGTCTCAAGCTCCTACAATGAGCAGTTCTTC.

V and J are TRBV15 and TRBJ2-7, with D perhaps matching TRBD2 (5 bases). In germline, CDR1 is LNHNV, CDR2 YYDKDF (reference sequence). The CDR3 consists of 13 residues. The V end was cut by 0 bases, the J end by 5 bases, with 8 bases between. CDR3 sequence reads: CATSRDVGDEQYF. The CDR3 nucleotides read TGTGCCACCAGCAGAGATGTCGGGGACGAGCAGTACTTC.

This chain links TRBV11-2 with TRBJ1-6, with 11 bases identical to TRBD1. CDR3 size: 16 residues. V lost 5 bases and J lost 6; bases outside the gene matches: 6. CDR1 is SGHAT and CDR2 is FQNNGV in the germline V gene. The CDR3 loop reads CASSPMGQGVNSPLHF. The DNA for the CDR3 is TGTGCCAGCAGCCCGATGGGACAGGGGGTTAATTCACCCCTCCACTTT.

The J gene is TRBJ2-5, the V gene TRBV6-5, with D possibly TRBD2 on 6 matching bases. V was shortened by 8 bases and J by 0 bases, with 13 bases between the two germline ends. Germline V gene sequence: CDR1 MNHEY, CDR2 SVGAGI. The CDR3 has 14 amino acids. CDR3 sequence (DNA): TGTGCCAGCGGATTAATAGCGGACCAAGAGACCCAGTACTTC. This encodes CASGLIADQETQYF.